These T cell receptor beta chains were read from a single sample in a study of cytomegalovirus exposure and HLA in healthy donors. Some clones are missing from TCRdb's copy, which holds only in-frame ones; the method was immunoSEQ multiplex PCR. The sample has some 140,000 clones, about 85% seen once. Sequencing used PBMCs. The origin of the receptors is a female donor in good health and CMV-seronegative. CDR3s include the opening cysteine and the closing phenylalanine or tryptophan. Each record gives: V gene, clone size, J gene, D gene, CDR3 protein, CDR3 DNA. A D gene is named only where the DNA matches it firmly. The size of a clone is reported for some rows only, either as once, few or many, or as a class for expanded clones.

>TRBV18|-|TRBJ2-7|-
CASSPRDTADEQYF
TGTGCCAGCTCACCAAGGGACACCGCCGACGAGCAGTACTTC
>TRBV28|-|TRBJ2-1|TRBD2
CASRLGTSGNRGQFF
TGTGCCAGCAGGCTCGGGACTAGCGGGAATAGAGGGCAGTTCTTC
>TRBV9|-|TRBJ1-1|TRBD1
CASSAGTGINTEAFF
TGTGCCAGCAGCGCAGGGACAGGGATTAACACTGAAGCTTTCTTT
>TRBV4-3|-|TRBJ1-5|-
CASSQDTGPRNQPQHF
TGCGCCAGCAGCCAAGATACAGGCCCTCGCAATCAGCCCCAGCATTTT
>TRBV4-1|few|TRBJ1-2|TRBD1
CASSQGTGGGYTF
TGCGCCAGCAGCCAAGGGACAGGAGGTGGCTACACCTTC
>TRBV27|-|TRBJ2-7|TRBD2
CASSSRGLAGGGGEQYF
TGTGCCAGCAGTTCCCGCGGACTAGCGGGAGGGGGTGGCGAGCAGTACTTC
>TRBV15|-|TRBJ1-2|-
CATSRDRLDFYYGYTF
TGTGCCACCAGCAGAGATCGTCTAGACTTTTACTATGGCTACACCTTC
>TRBV9|-|TRBJ1-2|TRBD1
CASSVGGDSSNYGYTF
TGTGCCAGCAGCGTAGGGGGGGACAGTTCTAACTATGGCTACACCTTC
>TRBV9|once|TRBJ1-2|TRBD1
CASSVSRQGAQGYTF
TGTGCCAGCAGCGTGAGCCGACAGGGGGCGCAGGGCTACACCTTC
>TRBV29-1|-|TRBJ2-6|-
CSVETTLLGSGANVLTF
TGCAGCGTTGAAACCACCCTCCTCGGCTCTGGGGCCAACGTCCTGACTTTC
>TRBV9|-|TRBJ2-3|TRBD2
CASSVTSGGADTQYF
TGTGCCAGCAGCGTTACTAGCGGGGGGGCAGATACGCAGTATTTT
>TRBV10-3|-|TRBJ2-3|-
CAISAWGESTDTQYF
TGTGCCATCAGTGCGTGGGGGGAAAGCACAGATACGCAGTATTTT
>TRBV5-4|-|TRBJ1-1|-
CASSLGSGEVGNTEAFF
TGTGCCAGCAGCTTGGGGTCGGGGGAGGTGGGGAACACTGAAGCTTTCTTT
>TRBV27|-|TRBJ2-7|-
CASSLKRSWYEQYF
TGTGCCAGCAGTTTGAAGAGATCCTGGTACGAGCAGTACTTC
>TRBV30|-|TRBJ2-7|TRBD2
CAWDASGAYEQYF
TGTGCCTGGGATGCTAGCGGGGCCTACGAGCAGTACTTC
>TRBV6-4|-|TRBJ1-1|-
CASSRSPSQSTEAFF
TGTGCCAGCAGCAGAAGTCCCTCTCAGTCGACTGAAGCTTTCTTT
>TRBV30|-|TRBJ1-6|-
CAWSVQGYNSPLHF
TGTGCCTGGAGTGTACAGGGCTATAATTCACCCCTCCACTTT
>TRBV6-6|few|TRBJ2-7|TRBD2
CASSGRAGDEQYF
TGTGCCAGTAGCGGGAGGGCAGGAGACGAGCAGTACTTC
>TRBV9|-|TRBJ2-7|TRBD2
CASSARTSGGREQYF
TGTGCCAGCAGCGCACGGACAAGCGGGGGTCGCGAGCAGTACTTC
>TRBV30|-|TRBJ2-7|TRBD2
CAWRRAGGLAPYEQYF
TGTGCCTGGAGAAGAGCGGGAGGGCTGGCTCCCTACGAGCAGTACTTC
>TRBV27|-|TRBJ2-7|-
CASSLWGGGDEQYF
TGTGCCAGCAGTTTATGGGGGGGCGGGGACGAGCAGTACTTC
>TRBV2|-|TRBJ2-7|TRBD1
CASYLDRGYEQYF
TGTGCCAGCTACCTGGACAGGGGCTACGAGCAGTACTTC
>TRBV27|-|TRBJ2-7|-
CASSTSSYEQYF
TGTGCCAGCAGTACGAGCTCCTACGAGCAGTACTTC
>TRBV4-1|-|TRBJ1-2|-
CASSQERELTWNGYTF
TGCGCCAGCAGCCAAGAGCGGGAACTCACTTGGAATGGCTACACCTTC